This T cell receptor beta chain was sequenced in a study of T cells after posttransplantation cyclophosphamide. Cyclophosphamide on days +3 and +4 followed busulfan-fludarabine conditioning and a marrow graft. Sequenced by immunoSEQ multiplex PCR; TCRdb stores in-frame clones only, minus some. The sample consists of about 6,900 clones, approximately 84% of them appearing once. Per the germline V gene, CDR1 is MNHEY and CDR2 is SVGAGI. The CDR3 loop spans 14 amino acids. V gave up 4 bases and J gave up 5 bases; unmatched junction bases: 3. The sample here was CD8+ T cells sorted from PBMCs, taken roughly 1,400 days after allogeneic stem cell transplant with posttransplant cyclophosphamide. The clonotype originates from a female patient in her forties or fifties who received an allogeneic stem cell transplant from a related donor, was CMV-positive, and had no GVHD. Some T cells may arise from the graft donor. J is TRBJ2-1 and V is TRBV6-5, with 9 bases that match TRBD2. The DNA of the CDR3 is TGTGCCAGCAGTTGGACTAGCGAACACAATGAGCAGTTCTTC. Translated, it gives CASSWTSEHNEQFF.